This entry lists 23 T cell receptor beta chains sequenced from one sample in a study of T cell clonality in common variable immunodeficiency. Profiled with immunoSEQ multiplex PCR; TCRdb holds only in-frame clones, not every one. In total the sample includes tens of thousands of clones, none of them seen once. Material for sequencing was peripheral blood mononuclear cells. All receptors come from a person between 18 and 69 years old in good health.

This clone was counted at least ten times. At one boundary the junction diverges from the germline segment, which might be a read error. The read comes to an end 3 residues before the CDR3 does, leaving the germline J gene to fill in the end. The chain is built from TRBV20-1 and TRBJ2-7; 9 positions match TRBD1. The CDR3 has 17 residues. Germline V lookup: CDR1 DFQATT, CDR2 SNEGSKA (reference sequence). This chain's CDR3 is CSARAITGTGSNYEQYF. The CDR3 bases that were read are TGCAGTGCAAGAGCGATTACCGGGACAGGGAGTAACTACGAG.

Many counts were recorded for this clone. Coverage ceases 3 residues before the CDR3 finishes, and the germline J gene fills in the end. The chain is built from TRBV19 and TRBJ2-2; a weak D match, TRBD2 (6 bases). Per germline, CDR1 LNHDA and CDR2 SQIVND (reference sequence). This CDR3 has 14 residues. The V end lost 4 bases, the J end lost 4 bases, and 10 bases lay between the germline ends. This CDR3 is CASSTGDSTGELFF. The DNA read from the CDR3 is TGTGCCAGTAGTACGGGGGATAGCACCGGGGAG.

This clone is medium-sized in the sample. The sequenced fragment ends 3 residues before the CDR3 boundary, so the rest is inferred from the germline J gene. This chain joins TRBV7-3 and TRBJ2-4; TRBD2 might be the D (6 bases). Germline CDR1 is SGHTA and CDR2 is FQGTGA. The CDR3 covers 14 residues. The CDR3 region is CASSQARTTGVQYF. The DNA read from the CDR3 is TGTGCCAGCAGTCAAGCGCGGACTACGGGCGTT.

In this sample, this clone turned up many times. The part of the CDR3 DNA that was read is TGTGCCAGCAGTTACAAAACCGGGACTAGAGGCTACGAG. It translates to CASSYKTGTRGYE. The entire CDR3 protein is CASSYKTGTRGYEQYF. The rearrangement joins TRBV6-2 or TRBV6-3 to TRBJ2-7, with TRBD2 identical over 8 bases. The read terminates 3 residues ahead of where the CDR3 ends, so the germline J gene completes it. The V segment lost 2 bases and the J segment 3 bases; nucleotides outside the gene matches: 9. Per germline, CDR1 MNHEY and CDR2 SVGEGT. This CDR3 spans 16 amino acids.

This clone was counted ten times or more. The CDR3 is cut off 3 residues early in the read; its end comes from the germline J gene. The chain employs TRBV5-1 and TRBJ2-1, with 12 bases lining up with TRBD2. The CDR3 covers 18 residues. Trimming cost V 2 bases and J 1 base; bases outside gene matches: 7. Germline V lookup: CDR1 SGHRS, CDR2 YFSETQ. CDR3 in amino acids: CASSFPASGGASYNEQFF. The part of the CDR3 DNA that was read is TGCGCCAGCAGCTTCCCGGCTAGCGGGGGGGCTTCCTACAATGAG.

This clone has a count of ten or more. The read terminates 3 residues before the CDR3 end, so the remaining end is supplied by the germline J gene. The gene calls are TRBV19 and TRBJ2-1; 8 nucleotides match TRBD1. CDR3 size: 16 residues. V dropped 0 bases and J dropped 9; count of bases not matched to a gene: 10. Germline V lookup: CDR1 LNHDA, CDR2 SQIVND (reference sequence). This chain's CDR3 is CASSIDLLQGGSEQFF. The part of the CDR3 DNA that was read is TGTGCCAGTAGTATAGATCTGTTACAGGGGGGAAGTGAG.

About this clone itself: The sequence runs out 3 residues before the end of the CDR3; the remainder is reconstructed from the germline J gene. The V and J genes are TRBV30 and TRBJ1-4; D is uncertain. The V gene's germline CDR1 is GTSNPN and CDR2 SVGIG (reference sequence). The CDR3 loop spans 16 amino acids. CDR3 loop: CAWSVAGSSYNSPLFF. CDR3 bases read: TGTGCCTGGAGTGTCGCGGGAAGCTCCTATAATTCACCA.

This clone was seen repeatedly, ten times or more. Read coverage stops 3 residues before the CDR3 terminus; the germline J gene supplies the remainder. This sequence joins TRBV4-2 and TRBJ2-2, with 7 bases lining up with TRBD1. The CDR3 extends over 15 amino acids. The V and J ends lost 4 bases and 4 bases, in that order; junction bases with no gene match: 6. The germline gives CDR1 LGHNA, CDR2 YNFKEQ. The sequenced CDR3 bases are TGTGCCAGCAGCCTCGACAGGGCACCCACCGGGGAG. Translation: CASSLDRAPTGE. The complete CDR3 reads CASSLDRAPTGELFF.

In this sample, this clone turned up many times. The CDR3 loop reads CASSVSGAAYNEQFF. The sequenced CDR3 bases are TGTGCCAGCAGTGTGTCCGGAGCGGCCTACAATGAG. The chain couples TRBV12-3 or TRBV12-4 to TRBJ2-1; perhaps TRBD2 as D (5 bases). The read halts 3 residues ahead of the CDR3 end, with the missing end drawn from the germline J gene. The CDR3 is 15 amino acids. Trimming removed 5 bases from V and 2 bases from J, with 13 bases in between.

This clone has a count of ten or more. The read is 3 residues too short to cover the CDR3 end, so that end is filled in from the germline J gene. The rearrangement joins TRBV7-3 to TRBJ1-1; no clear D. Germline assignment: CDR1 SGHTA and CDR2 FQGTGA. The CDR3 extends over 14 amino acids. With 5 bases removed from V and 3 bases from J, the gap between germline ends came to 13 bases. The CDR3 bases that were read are TGTGCCAGCAGCCCGAGTTCAGCGGACACTGAA. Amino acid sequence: CASSPSSADTE. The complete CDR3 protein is CASSPSSADTEAFF.

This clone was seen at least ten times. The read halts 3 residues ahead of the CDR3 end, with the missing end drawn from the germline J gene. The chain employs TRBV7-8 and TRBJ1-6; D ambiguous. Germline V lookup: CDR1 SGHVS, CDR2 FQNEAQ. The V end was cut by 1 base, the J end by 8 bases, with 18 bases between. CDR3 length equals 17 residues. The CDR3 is CASSLEQGSPSDSPLHF. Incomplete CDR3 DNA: TGTGCCAGCAGCTTAGAGCAAGGAAGTCCAAGCGATTCACCC.

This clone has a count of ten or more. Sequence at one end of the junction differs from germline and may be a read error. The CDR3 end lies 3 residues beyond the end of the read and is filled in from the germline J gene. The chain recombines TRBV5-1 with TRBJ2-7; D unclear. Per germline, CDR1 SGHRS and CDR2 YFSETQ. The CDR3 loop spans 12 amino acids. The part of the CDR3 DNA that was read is TGCGCCAGCATGATTAACTCCCACGAG. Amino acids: CASMINSHE. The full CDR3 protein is CASMINSHEQYF.

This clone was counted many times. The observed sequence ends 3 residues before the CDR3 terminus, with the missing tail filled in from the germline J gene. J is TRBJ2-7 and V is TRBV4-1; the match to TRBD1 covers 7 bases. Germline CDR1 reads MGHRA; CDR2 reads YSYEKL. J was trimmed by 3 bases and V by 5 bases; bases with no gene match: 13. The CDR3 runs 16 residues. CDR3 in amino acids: CASSWRPARGSYEQYF. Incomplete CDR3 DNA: TGCGCCAGCAGCTGGAGGCCGGCCAGGGGGAGCTACGAG.

The CDR3 DNA, read in part, is TGTGCCAGCTCACCCGACAGGGTTAATGAAAAG. It yields the protein CASSPDRVNEK. The whole CDR3 is CASSPDRVNEKLFF. The genes are TRBV18 and TRBJ2-2, with 7 bases that match TRBD1. The CDR3 is cut off 3 residues early in the read; its end comes from the germline J gene. The CDR3 extends over 14 amino acids. Per the germline V gene, CDR1 is KGHSH and CDR2 is LQKENI.

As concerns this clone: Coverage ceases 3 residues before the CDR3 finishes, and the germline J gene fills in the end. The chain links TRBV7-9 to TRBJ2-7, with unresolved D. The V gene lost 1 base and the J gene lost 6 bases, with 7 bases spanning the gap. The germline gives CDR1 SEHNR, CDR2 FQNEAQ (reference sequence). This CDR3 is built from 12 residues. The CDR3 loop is CASSLVTAEQYF. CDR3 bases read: TGTGCCAGCAGCTTAGTAACAGCCGAG.

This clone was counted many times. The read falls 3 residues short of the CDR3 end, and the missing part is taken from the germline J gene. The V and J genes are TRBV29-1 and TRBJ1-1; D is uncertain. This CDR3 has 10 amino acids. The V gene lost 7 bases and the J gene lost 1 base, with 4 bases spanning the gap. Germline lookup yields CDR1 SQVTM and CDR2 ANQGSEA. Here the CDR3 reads CSGQNTEAFF. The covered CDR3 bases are TGCAGCGGACAGAACACTGAA.

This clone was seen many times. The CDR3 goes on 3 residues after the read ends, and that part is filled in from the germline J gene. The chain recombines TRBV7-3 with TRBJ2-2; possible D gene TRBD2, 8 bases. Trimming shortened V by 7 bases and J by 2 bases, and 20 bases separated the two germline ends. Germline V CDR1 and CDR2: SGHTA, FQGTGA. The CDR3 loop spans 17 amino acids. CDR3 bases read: TGTGCCAGCACAAAGGGGGCGGGGGGCCTAAACACCGGGGAG. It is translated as CASTKGAGGLNTGE. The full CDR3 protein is CASTKGAGGLNTGELFF.

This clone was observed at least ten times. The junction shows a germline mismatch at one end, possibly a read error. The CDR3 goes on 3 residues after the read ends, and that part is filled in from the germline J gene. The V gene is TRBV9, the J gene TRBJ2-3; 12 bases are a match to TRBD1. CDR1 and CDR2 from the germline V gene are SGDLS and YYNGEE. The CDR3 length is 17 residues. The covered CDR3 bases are TGTGCCAGCAGCGTGAGACCCGGGACAGGGGGCACCGATACG. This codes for CASSVRPGTGGTDT. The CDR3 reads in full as CASSVRPGTGGTDTQYF.

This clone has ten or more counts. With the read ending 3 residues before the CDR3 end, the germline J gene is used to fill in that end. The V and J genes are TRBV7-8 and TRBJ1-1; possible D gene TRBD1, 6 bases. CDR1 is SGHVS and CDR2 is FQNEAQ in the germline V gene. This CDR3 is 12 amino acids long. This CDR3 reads CASRPGGGEAFF. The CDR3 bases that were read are TGTGCCAGCAGGCCCGGTGGGGGCGAA.

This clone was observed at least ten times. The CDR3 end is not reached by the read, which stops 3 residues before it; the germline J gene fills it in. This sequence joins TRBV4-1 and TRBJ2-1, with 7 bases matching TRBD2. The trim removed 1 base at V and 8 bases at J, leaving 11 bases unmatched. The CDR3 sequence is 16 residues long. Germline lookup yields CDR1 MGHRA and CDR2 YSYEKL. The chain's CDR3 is CASSQGSRTRVDEQFF. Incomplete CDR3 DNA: TGCGCCAGCAGCCAAGGAAGTAGGACTAGGGTTGATGAG.

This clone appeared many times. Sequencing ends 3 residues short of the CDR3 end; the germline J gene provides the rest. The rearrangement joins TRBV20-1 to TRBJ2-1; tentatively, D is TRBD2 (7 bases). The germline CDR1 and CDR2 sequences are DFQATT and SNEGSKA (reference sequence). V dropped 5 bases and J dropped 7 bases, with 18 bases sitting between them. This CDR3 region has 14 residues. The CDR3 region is CSAGIRRGGNEQFF. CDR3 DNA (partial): TGCAGTGCTGGTATTCGTAGGGGGGGGAATGAG.

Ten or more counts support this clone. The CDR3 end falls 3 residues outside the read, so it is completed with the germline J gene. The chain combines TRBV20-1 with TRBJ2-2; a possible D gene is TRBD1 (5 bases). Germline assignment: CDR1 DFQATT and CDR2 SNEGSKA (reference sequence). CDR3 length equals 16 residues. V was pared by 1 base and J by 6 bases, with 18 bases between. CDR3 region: CSARVWSGREAGELFF. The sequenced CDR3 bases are TGCAGTGCTAGAGTTTGGTCGGGCAGGGAAGCCGGGGAG.

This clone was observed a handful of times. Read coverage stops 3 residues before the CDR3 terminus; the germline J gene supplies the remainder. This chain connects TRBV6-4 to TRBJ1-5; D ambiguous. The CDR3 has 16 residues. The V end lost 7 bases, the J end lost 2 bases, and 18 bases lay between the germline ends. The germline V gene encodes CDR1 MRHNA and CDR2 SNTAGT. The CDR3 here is CASNHGWLEGNQPQHF. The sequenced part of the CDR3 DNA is TGTGCCAGCAATCACGGGTGGTTAGAGGGCAATCAGCCC.